This entry lists 20 T cell receptor beta chains sequenced from one sample in a study of cytomegalovirus exposure and HLA in healthy donors. Generated by immunoSEQ multiplex PCR, the TCRdb table keeps only in-frame clones and is missing some. The sample has under 150,000 clones; 70% to 90% are singletons. The sequenced sample was PBMCs. The receptors derive from a young man in good health and CMV-seropositive.

J is TRBJ1-2 and V is TRBV5-4, with a weak D call TRBD1 (6 bases). This CDR3 is 14 amino acids long. Germline V gene lookup returns CDR1 SGHNT and CDR2 YYREEE (reference sequence). V lost 4 bases, J lost 5 bases, and 15 bases lay in between. The CDR3 sequence: CASSVAGEIYGYTF. In nucleotides, the CDR3 is TGTGCCAGCAGCGTAGCAGGGGAGATATATGGCTACACCTTC.

The rearrangement uses TRBV19 and TRBJ1-6; 7 positions agree with TRBD1. The CDR3 runs 13 residues. V was pared by 6 bases and J by 7 bases, with 3 bases of the junction left unmatched. Germline values: CDR1 LNHDA, CDR2 SQIVND (reference sequence). The CDR3, as DNA: TGTGCCAGTAGAAACAGGGGAAATTCACCCCTCCACTTT. Translation: CASRNRGNSPLHF.

Comment on this clone: Additional DNA sequences in this sample encode the identical CDR3. The chain links TRBV18 to TRBJ2-7; the D gene is possibly TRBD1 (5 bases). The germline V gene has CDR1 KGHSH and CDR2 LQKENI. CDR3 length: 14 amino acids. V gave up 3 bases and J gave up 1 base, with 10 bases separating them. CDR3 amino acids: CASSPQGSSYEQYF. The CDR3, as DNA: TGTGCCAGCTCACCCCAGGGTTCTTCCTACGAGCAGTACTTC.

The genes are TRBV6-5 and TRBJ2-1, with D perhaps TRBD2 (6 bases). Germline assignment: CDR1 MNHEY and CDR2 SVGAGI. V lost 6 bases to trimming and J lost 10 bases, with 19 bases between them. The CDR3 consists of 14 residues. This chain's CDR3 is CASRPRLDGREQFF. The CDR3 DNA is TGTGCCAGCAGGCCGCGACTAGATGGGAGGGAGCAGTTCTTC.

V usage is TRBV7-9 and J usage is TRBJ2-7; TRBD1 matches at 11 bases. Germline assignment: CDR1 SEHNR and CDR2 FQNEAQ (reference sequence). The CDR3 contains 14 residues. The V segment lost 8 bases and the J segment 4 bases; nucleotides outside the gene matches: 7. Here the CDR3 DNA reads TGTGCCAGCTCAGTGGACAGGGGGCTTTACGAGCAGTACTTC. The encoded protein is CASSVDRGLYEQYF.

The chain recombines TRBV7-9 with TRBJ2-1, with 10 bases identical to TRBD2. The CDR3 runs 16 residues. The V segment lost 5 bases and the J segment 4 bases; nucleotides outside the gene matches: 8. From germline, CDR1 is SEHNR and CDR2 FQNEAQ (reference sequence). In nucleotides, the CDR3 is TGTGCCAGCAGCCTTCCGACTAGCGGGTCATACAATGAGCAGTTCTTC. This codes for CASSLPTSGSYNEQFF.

V usage is TRBV6-5 and J usage is TRBJ1-4; TRBD1 might be the D (6 bases). Germline CDR1 MNHEY, CDR2 SVGAGI. The V gene lost 2 bases and the J gene lost 10 bases, with 14 bases spanning the gap. The CDR3 consists of 14 residues. CDR3 loop: CASSYDRKGGKLFF. CDR3 DNA: TGTGCCAGCAGTTACGACAGGAAGGGTGGAAAACTGTTTTTT.

V and J are TRBV19 and TRBJ1-5; the D gene is possibly TRBD1 (5 bases). The germline V gene encodes CDR1 LNHDA and CDR2 SQIVND (reference sequence). The CDR3 has 18 amino acids. The ends were cut back, 1 base at V and 0 bases at J, with 16 bases in the middle. The CDR3, as DNA: TGTGCCAGTAGTATAGGGACACCGATTGATTATAGCAATCAGCCCCAGCATTTT. Protein sequence: CASSIGTPIDYSNQPQHF.

The chain uses TRBV5-4 and TRBJ2-5; TRBD1 is a possible D gene (6 bases). The CDR3 spans 14 residues. The V end was cut by 4 bases, the J end by 3 bases, with 13 bases between. Germline CDR1 is SGHNT and CDR2 is YYREEE (reference sequence). The CDR3 sequence: CASSHQAGEETQYF. The CDR3 DNA reads as TGTGCCAGCAGCCATCAGGCAGGGGAAGAGACCCAGTACTTC.

V is TRBV6-5 and J is TRBJ2-7; 7 bases line up with TRBD1. This CDR3 region has 14 residues. J was trimmed by 4 bases and V by 2 bases; bases with no gene match: 5. CDR1 and CDR2 (germline): MNHEY, SVGAGI. DNA of the CDR3: TGTGCCAGCAGTTACGTTAGGGGGCATTACGAGCAGTACTTC. This codes for CASSYVRGHYEQYF.

V is TRBV9 and J is TRBJ2-1, with D maybe TRBD2 (6 bases). The CDR3 sequence is 15 residues long. With 0 bases removed from V and 8 bases from J, the gap between germline ends came to 15 bases. Per germline, CDR1 SGDLS and CDR2 YYNGEE. CDR3 loop: CASSVEVGAGYEQFF. The CDR3 DNA sequence: TGTGCCAGCAGCGTAGAGGTTGGGGCGGGGTATGAGCAGTTCTTC.

This clone has only one observation. The rearrangement links TRBV28 to TRBJ2-1; 10 bases line up with TRBD2. This CDR3 spans 17 amino acids. V trimming: 6 bases; J trimming: 5 bases; junction bases outside the gene matches: 13. CDR1 and CDR2 from the germline V gene are MDHEN and SYDVKM. In DNA, the CDR3 is TGTGCCAGCAGCCGACGGATCGGGCTAGCGGGGGACAATGAGCAGTTCTTC. Protein product: CASSRRIGLAGDNEQFF. Complete variable domain (other parts from reference TRBV28 and TRBJ2-1): DVKVTQSSRYLVKRTGEKVFLECVQDMDHENMFWYRQDPGLGLRLIYFSYDVKMKEKGDIPEGYSVSREKKERFSLILESASTNQTSMYLCASSRRIGLAGDNEQFFGPGTRLTVL.

The chain carries TRBV5-1 and TRBJ2-3; 9 bases fit TRBD2. V dropped 0 bases and J dropped 1; count of bases not matched to a gene: 6. There are 17 residues in the CDR3. Germline CDR1 reads SGHRS; CDR2 reads YFSETQ. CDR3 bases: TGCGCCAGCAGCTTGGCCTACGCGGGAGGGGGCACAGATACGCAGTATTTT. It encodes CASSLAYAGGGTDTQYF.

The rearrangement uses TRBV4-1 and TRBJ1-3, with D possibly matching TRBD1 (6 bases). The CDR3 is 15 amino acids. Germline V gene lookup returns CDR1 MGHRA and CDR2 YSYEKL. The germline V and J ends were trimmed by 3 bases and 3 bases, with 12 bases remaining between them. The DNA for the CDR3 is TGCGCCAGCAGCCACCCGACAGGTTATGGAAACACCATATATTTT. Its translation is CASSHPTGYGNTIYF.

The chain employs TRBV2 and TRBJ1-1, with TRBD1 as a possible D gene (5 bases). The CDR3 totals 14 residues. Germline CDR1 and CDR2: SNHLY and FYNNEI. V was shortened by 6 bases and J by 1 base, with 12 bases between the two germline ends. CDR3 DNA: TGTGCCAGCAGGTGGTGGGGCGAGAACACTGAAGCTTTCTTT. It specifies CASRWWGENTEAFF.

This sequence joins TRBV2 and TRBJ1-5; D is unresolved. The CDR3 spans 14 residues. CDR1 and CDR2 (germline): SNHLY, FYNNEI. V was cut by 3 bases and J by 1 base, with 7 bases left in between. As DNA, the CDR3 is TGTGCCAGCAGTGACCTCGGGAGCAATCAGCCCCAGCATTTT. Translation: CASSDLGSNQPQHF.

V is TRBV9 and J is TRBJ2-5; D perhaps matches TRBD1 (5 bases). V was shortened by 3 bases and J by 5 bases, with 23 bases between the two germline ends. The CDR3 consists of 17 residues. Looked up from germline, CDR1 is SGDLS and CDR2 is YYNGEE. The CDR3 is CASSEGPQVLGRETQYF. The CDR3 region has the DNA TGTGCCAGCAGCGAGGGGCCTCAGGTTTTGGGCCGGGAGACCCAGTACTTC.

The rearrangement links TRBV14 to TRBJ1-1; D possibly corresponds to TRBD1 (6 bases). Germline lookup yields CDR1 SGHDN and CDR2 FVKESK. Trimming stripped 3 bases from V and 2 bases from J, with 16 bases between. The CDR3 is made up of 16 amino acids. The CDR3 bases are TGTGCCAGCAGCCAGGACCTGGGACAAAGAAACACTGAAGCTTTCTTT. This sequence encodes CASSQDLGQRNTEAFF.

The rearrangement links TRBV11-2 to TRBJ2-5; TRBD2 matches 7 bases. Germline CDR1 reads SGHAT; CDR2 reads FQNNGV. Trimming took 4 bases from V and 5 from J; bases not matched to a gene: 13. This CDR3 spans 16 amino acids. Written as DNA, the CDR3 is TGTGCCAGCAGCTCTTGGGGGGGAGGGCCTGTGGAGACCCAGTACTTC. It yields the protein CASSSWGGGPVETQYF.

V is TRBV11-2 and J is TRBJ2-2; D perhaps matches TRBD2 (6 bases). The CDR3 contains 13 residues. V lost 6 bases and J lost 7, with 12 bases in between. The germline gives CDR1 SGHAT, CDR2 FQNNGV. The CDR3 protein is CASSRRGSGELFF. Here the CDR3 DNA reads TGTGCCAGCAGTCGGAGGGGAAGCGGGGAGCTGTTTTTT.